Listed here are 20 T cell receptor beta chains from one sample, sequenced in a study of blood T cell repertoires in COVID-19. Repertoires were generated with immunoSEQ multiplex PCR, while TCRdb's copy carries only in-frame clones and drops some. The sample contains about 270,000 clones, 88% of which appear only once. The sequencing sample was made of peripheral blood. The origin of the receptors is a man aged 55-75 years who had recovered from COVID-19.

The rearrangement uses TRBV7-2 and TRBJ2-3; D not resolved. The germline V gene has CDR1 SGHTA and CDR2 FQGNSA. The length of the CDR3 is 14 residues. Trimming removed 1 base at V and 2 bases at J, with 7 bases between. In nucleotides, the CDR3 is TGTGCCAGCAGCTTAGGGGCTCTCACAGATACGCAGTATTTT. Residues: CASSLGALTDTQYF.

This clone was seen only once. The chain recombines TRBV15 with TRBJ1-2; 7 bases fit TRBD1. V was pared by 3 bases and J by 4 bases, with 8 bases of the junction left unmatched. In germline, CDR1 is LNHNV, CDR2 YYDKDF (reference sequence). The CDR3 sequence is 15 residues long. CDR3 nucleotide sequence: TGTGCCACCAGCAGTCTACAGGGGACGAGCTATGGCTACACCTTC. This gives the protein CATSSLQGTSYGYTF. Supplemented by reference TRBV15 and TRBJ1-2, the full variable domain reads DAMVIQNPRYQVTQFGKPVTLSCSQTLNHNVMYWYQQKSSQAPKLLFHYYDKDFNNEADTPDNFQSRRPNTSFCFLDIRSPGLGDTAMYLCATSSLQGTSYGYTFGSGTRLTVV.

CDR3 nucleotide sequence: TGTGCCAGCAGCGTAGCCGGACAGGGAGATGAAAAACTGTTTTTT. Translating it yields CASSVAGQGDEKLFF. The gene calls are TRBV9 and TRBJ1-4; 8 bases map to TRBD1. Losses at the gene ends were 0 bases for V and 6 bases for J; bases not matched to a gene: 4. The CDR3 runs to 15 residues. Germline V gene sequence: CDR1 SGDLS, CDR2 YYNGEE. The full variable domain, completed using reference TRBV9 and TRBJ1-4, is DSGVTQTPKHLITATGQRVTLRCSPRSGDLSVYWYQQSLDQGLQFLIQYYNGEERAKGNILERFSAQQFPDLHSELNLSSLELGDSALYFCASSVAGQGDEKLFFGSGTQLSVL.

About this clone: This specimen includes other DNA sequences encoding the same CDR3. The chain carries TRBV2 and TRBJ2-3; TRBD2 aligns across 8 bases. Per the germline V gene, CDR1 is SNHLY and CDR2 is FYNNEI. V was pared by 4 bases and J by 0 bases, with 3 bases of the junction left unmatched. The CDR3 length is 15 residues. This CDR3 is CASSGLAPSTDTQYF. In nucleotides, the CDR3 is TGTGCCAGCAGTGGACTAGCGCCAAGCACAGATACGCAGTATTTT.

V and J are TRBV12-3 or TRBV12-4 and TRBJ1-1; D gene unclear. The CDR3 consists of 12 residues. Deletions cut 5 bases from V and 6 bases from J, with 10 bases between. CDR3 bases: TGTGCCAGCAGTCTAGGTTTATCTGAAGCTTTCTTT. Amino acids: CASSLGLSEAFF.

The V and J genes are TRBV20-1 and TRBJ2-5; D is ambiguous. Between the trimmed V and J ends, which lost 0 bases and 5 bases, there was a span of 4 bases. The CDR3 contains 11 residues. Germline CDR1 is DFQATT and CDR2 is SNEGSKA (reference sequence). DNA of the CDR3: TGCAGTGCTAGAGATCGGGAGACCCAGTACTTC. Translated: CSARDRETQYF.

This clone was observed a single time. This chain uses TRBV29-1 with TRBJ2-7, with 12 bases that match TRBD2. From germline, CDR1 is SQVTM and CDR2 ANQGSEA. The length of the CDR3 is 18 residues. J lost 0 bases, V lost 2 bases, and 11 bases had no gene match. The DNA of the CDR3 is TGCAGCGTTGAATCCCGCCGGACTAGCGGGGACCACTCCTACGAGCAGTACTTC. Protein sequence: CSVESRRTSGDHSYEQYF.

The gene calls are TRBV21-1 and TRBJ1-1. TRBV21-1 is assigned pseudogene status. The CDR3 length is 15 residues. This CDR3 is CASSGGGRLNTEAFF. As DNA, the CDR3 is TGTGCCAGCTCCGGGGGGGGTCGTTTGAACACTGAAGCTTTCTTT.

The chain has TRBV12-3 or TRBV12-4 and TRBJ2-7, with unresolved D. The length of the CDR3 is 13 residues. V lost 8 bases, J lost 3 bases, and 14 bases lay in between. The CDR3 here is CASRKFGGYEQYF. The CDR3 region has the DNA TGTGCCAGCCGGAAATTCGGCGGCTACGAGCAGTACTTC.

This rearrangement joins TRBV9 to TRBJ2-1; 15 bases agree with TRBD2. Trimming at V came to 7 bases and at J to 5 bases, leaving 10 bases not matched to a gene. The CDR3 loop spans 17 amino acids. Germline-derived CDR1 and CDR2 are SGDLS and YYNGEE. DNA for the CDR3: TGTGCCAGCTCACCCGGGACTAGCGGGGGGCGGGACAATGAGCAGTTCTTC. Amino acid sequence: CASSPGTSGGRDNEQFF.

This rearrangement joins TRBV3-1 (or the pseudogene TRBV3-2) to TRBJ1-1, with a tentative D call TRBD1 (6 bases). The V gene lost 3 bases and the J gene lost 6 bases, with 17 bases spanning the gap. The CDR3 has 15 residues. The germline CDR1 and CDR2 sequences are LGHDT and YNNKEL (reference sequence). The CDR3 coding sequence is TGTGCCAGCAGCCAGGGGGAATGGGCAGGGGCTGAAGCTTTCTTT. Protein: CASSQGEWAGAEAFF.

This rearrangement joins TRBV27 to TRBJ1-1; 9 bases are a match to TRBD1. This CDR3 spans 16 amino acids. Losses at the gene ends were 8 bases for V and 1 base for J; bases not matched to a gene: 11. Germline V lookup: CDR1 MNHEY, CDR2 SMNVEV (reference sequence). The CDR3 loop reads CASRRYRQGGNTEAFF. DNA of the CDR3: TGTGCCAGCCGCAGGTATCGACAGGGGGGGAACACTGAAGCTTTCTTT.

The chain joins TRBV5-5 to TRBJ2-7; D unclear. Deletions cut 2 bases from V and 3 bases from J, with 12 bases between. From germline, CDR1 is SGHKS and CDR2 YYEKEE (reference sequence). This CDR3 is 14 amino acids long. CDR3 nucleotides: TGTGCCAGCAGCTTTGGTACAGCCCGCTACGAGCAGTACTTC. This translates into CASSFGTARYEQYF.

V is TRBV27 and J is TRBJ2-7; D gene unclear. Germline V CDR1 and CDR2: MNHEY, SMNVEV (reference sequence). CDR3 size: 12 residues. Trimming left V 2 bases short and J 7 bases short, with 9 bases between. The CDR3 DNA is TGTGCCAGCAGTTTAGGAGTGCGGGAGCAGTACTTC. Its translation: CASSLGVREQYF.

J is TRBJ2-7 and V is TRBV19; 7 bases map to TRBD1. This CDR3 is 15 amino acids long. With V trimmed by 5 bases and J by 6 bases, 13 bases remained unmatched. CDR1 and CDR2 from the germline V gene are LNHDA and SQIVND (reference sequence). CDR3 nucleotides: TGTGCCAGTAGTCCCCAATCGAGCCAGGGGGTCGAGCAGTACTTC. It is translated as CASSPQSSQGVEQYF.

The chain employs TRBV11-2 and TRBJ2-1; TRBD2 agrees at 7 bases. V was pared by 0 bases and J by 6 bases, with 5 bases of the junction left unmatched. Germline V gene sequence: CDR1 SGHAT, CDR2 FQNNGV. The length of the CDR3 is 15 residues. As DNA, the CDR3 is TGTGCCAGCAGCTTAGAGGAGCTAGCGGTCAATGAGCAGTTCTTC. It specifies CASSLEELAVNEQFF.

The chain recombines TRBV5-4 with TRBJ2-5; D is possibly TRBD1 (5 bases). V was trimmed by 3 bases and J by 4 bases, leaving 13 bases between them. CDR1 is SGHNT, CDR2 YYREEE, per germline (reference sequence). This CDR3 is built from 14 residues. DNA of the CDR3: TGTGCCAGCAGCTGGAAGCAGGGAAGAGAGACCCAGTACTTC. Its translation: CASSWKQGRETQYF.

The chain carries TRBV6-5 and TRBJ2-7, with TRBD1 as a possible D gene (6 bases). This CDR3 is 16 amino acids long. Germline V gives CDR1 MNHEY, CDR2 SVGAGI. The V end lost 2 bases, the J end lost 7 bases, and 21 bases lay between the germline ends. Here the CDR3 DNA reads TGTGCCAGCAGTTACCGTCGTGTGGGGGCACCAGAAGAGCAGTACTTC. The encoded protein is CASSYRRVGAPEEQYF.

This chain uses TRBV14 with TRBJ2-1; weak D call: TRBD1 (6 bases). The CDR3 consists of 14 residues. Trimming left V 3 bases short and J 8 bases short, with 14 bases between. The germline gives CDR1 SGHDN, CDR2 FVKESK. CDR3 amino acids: CASSHSRQGYEQFF. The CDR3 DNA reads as TGTGCCAGCAGCCATTCTAGGCAGGGGTATGAGCAGTTCTTC.

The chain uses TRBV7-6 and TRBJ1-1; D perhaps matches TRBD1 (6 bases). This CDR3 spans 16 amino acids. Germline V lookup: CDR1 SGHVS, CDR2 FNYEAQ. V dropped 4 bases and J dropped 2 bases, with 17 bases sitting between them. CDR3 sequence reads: CASSSSLGGTNTEAFF. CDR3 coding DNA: TGTGCCAGCAGCTCGAGTCTGGGGGGGACAAACACTGAAGCTTTCTTT. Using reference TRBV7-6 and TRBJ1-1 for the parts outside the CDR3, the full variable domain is GAGVSQSPRYKVTKRGQDVALRCDPISGHVSLYWYRQALGQGPEFLTYFNYEAQQDKSGLPNDRFSAERPEGSISTLTIQRTEQRDSAMYRCASSSSLGGTNTEAFFGQGTRLTVV.